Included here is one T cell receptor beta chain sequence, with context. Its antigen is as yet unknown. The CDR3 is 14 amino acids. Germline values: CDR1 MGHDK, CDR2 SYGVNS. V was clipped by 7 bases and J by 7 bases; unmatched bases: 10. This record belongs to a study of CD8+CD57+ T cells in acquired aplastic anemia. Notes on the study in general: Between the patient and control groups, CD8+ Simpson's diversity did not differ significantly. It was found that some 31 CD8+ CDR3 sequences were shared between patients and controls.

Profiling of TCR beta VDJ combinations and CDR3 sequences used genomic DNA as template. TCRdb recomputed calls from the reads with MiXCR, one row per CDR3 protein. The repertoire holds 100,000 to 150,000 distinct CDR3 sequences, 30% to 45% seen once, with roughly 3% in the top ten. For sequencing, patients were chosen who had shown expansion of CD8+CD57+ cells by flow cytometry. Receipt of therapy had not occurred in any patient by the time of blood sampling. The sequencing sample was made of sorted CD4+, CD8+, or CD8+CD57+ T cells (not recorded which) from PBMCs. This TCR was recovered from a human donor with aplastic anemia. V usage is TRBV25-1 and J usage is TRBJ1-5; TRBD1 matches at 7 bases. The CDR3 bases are TGTGCCAGCACCTCCGGACAGGACGGGCAGCCCCAGCATTTT. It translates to CASTSGQDGQPQHF.